The 10 T cell receptor beta chains in this list originate from one sample, sequenced in a study of OX40 agonist ivuxolimab in advanced cancers. TCRdb's copy holds only in-frame clones and misses some; the assay was immunoSEQ multiplex PCR. Among about 73,000 clones listed, about 81% were seen once. The sequences come from CD4+ or CD8+ T cells sorted from blood, collected in a trial of the OX40 agonist ivuxolimab. These receptors came from an adult with an advanced solid tumor such as melanoma, head and neck, liver or kidney cancer.

This clone was picked up a small number of times. The chain employs TRBV7-2 and TRBJ2-3, with no clear D. CDR1 and CDR2 from the germline V gene are SGHTA and FQGNSA. V was pared by 0 bases and J by 4 bases, with 8 bases between. The CDR3 length is 14 residues. CDR3 DNA sequence: TGTGCCAGCAGCTTAGCCGGACCGTCAGATACGCAGTATTTT. This sequence encodes CASSLAGPSDTQYF.

The chain carries TRBV11-2 and TRBJ2-3, with TRBD2 identical over 13 bases. Unmatched junction bases numbered 6, after V lost 5 bases and J lost 4 bases. There are 16 residues in the CDR3. The germline CDR1 and CDR2 sequences are SGHAT and FQNNGV. CDR3 sequence: CASSLGLAGDADTQYF. CDR3 nucleotide sequence: TGTGCCAGCAGCCTCGGACTAGCGGGAGACGCAGATACGCAGTATTTT.

V is TRBV14 and J is TRBJ2-4; weak D call: TRBD1 (6 bases). V was shortened by 4 bases and J by 7 bases, with 23 bases between the two germline ends. The CDR3 is 17 amino acids. Germline V gene data show CDR1 as SGHDN and CDR2 as FVKESK. The CDR3 DNA reads TGTGCCAGCAGCCCCACAGCAGGGGCAGGGTCCCGGAACATTCAGTACTTC. Its protein product is CASSPTAGAGSRNIQYF.

The V and J genes are TRBV23-1 and TRBJ1-5; D is unresolved. TRBV23-1 is placed among ORFs of uncertain function. The CDR3 totals 17 residues. V lost 0 bases to trimming and J lost 0 bases, with 12 bases between them. CDR3 loop: CASSQSQRKYSNQPQHF. In nucleotides, the CDR3 is TGCGCCAGCAGTCAATCTCAGCGAAAATATAGCAATCAGCCCCAGCATTTT.

This clone was seen a few times. J is TRBJ1-2 and V is TRBV29-1; 8 nucleotides line up with TRBD1. The germline V gene encodes CDR1 SQVTM and CDR2 ANQGSEA. CDR3 size: 11 residues. The ends lost 8 bases at V and 8 bases at J; junction bases unmatched: 7. This chain's CDR3 is CSSPTGEGYTF. The DNA of the CDR3 is TGCAGCTCCCCGACAGGGGAAGGCTACACCTTC.

The DNA for the CDR3 is TGTGCCAGTAGTTTAGGACAGGCGGGCCTTTATGGCTACACCTTC. This codes for CASSLGQAGLYGYTF. J is TRBJ1-2 and V is TRBV19; 7 bases fit TRBD1. The CDR3 extends over 15 amino acids. Unmatched junction bases numbered 11, after V lost 5 bases and J lost 5 bases. Germline CDR1 is LNHDA and CDR2 is SQIVND (reference sequence).

The gene calls are TRBV9 and TRBJ2-1, with D perhaps TRBD1 (8 bases). Germline V gene sequence: CDR1 SGDLS, CDR2 YYNGEE. V was clipped by 5 bases and J by 2 bases, with 20 bases between them. The CDR3 is made up of 17 amino acids. CDR3 in DNA: TGTGCCAGCAGTGTGGGGGGGACAGGAACCCCCTACAATGAGCAGTTCTTC. It yields the protein CASSVGGTGTPYNEQFF.

J is TRBJ2-1 and V is TRBV10-2; D remains unclear. The CDR3 has 12 amino acids. The V gene lost 2 bases and the J gene lost 6 bases, with 5 bases spanning the gap. CDR1 is WSHSY, CDR2 SAAADI, per germline. The CDR3 sequence is CASSERSNEQFF. In DNA form, the CDR3 reads TGCGCCAGCAGTGAGAGGTCCAATGAGCAGTTCTTC.

The genes are TRBV7-2 and TRBJ2-1; 9 bases are shared with TRBD1. This CDR3 has 13 residues. V shed 7 bases and J 7 bases; nucleotides not matched to a gene: 5. CDR1 SGHTA and CDR2 FQGNSA come from the germline V gene. In DNA form, the CDR3 reads TGTGCCAGCACCCTAGACAGGGGGAATGAGCAGTTCTTC. Amino acid sequence: CASTLDRGNEQFF.

The chain is built from TRBV4-1 and TRBJ2-5; D gene ambiguous. Trimming took 1 base from V and 2 from J, leaving 14 bases between them. Germline CDR1 MGHRA, CDR2 YSYEKL. The CDR3 loop spans 16 amino acids. The CDR3 DNA sequence: TGCGCCAGCAGCCAAGTCGGACGAGTAGGACAAGAGACCCAGTACTTC. Translating gives CASSQVGRVGQETQYF.